This TCR beta chain was sequenced in a study of T cell responses to AZD1222 COVID-19 vaccine. This clone has only one observation. TCRdb keeps only in-frame clones here, not all; method: immunoSEQ multiplex PCR. There are approximately 110,000 clones in the sample; 80% to 90% occur only once, and around 4.4% lies in the top ten. The sequenced sample was peripheral blood, obtained 28 days after the second AZD1222 dose. The TCR was taken from an adult who received the AZD1222 COVID-19 vaccine.

This CDR3 is CASSLGGGPNYEQYF. The CDR3 region has the DNA TGTGCCAGCAGCTTAGGGGGGGGGCCCAACTACGAGCAGTACTTC. The J gene is TRBJ2-7, the V gene TRBV7-2; a possible D gene is TRBD2 (7 bases). Germline assignment: CDR1 SGHTA and CDR2 FQGNSA. Trimming shortened V by 1 base and J by 3 bases, and 13 bases separated the two germline ends. The CDR3 runs 15 residues.